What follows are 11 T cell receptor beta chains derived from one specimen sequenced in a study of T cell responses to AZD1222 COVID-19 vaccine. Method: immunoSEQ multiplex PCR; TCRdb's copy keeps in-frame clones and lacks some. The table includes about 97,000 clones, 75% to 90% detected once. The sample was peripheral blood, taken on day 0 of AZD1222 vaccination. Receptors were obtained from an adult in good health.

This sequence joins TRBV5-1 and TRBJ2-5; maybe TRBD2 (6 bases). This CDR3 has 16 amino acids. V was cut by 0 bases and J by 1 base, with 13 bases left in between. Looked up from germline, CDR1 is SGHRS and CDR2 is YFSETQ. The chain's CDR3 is CASSLVRRGVQETQYF. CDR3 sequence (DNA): TGCGCCAGCAGCTTGGTACGGCGGGGAGTCCAAGAGACCCAGTACTTC. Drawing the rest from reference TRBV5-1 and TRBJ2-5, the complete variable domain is KAGVTQTPRYLIKTRGQQVTLSCSPISGHRSVSWYQQTPGQGLQFLFEYFSETQRNKGNFPGRFSGRQFSNSRSEMNVSTLELGDSALYLCASSLVRRGVQETQYFGPGTRLLVL.

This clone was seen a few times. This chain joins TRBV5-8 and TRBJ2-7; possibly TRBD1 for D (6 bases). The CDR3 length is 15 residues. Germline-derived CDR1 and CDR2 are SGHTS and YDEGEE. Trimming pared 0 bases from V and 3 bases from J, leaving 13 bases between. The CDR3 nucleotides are TGTGCCAGCAGCTTGGTAGGACAGTGGGGCTACGAGCAGTACTTC. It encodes CASSLVGQWGYEQYF.

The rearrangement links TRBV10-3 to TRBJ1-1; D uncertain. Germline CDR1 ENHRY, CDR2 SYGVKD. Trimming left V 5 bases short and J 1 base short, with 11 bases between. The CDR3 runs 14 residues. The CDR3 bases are TGTGCCATCAGTACGGAAAGGGAGAACACTGAAGCTTTCTTT. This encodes CAISTERENTEAFF.

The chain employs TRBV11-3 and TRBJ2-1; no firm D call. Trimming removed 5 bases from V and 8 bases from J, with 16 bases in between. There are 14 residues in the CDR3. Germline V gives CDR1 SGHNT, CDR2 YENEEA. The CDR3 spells CASSLYLGSDEQFF. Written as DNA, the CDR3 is TGTGCCAGCAGCCTATACCTAGGCAGCGATGAGCAGTTCTTC.

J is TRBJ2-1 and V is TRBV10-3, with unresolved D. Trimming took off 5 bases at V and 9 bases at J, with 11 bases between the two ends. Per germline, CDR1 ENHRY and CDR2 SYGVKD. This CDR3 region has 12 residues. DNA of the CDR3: TGTGCCATCAGTCCCACGCTTGCTGAGCAGTTCTTC. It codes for CAISPTLAEQFF.

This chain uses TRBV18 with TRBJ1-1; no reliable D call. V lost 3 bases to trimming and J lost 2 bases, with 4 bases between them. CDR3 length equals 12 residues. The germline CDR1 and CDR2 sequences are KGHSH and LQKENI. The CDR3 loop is CASSPINTEAFF. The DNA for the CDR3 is TGTGCCAGCTCACCTATTAACACTGAAGCTTTCTTT.

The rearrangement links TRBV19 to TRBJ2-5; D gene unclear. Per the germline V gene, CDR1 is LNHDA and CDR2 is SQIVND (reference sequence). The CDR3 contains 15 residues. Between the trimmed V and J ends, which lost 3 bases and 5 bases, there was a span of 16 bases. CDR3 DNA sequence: TGTGCCAGTAGTATCCAAGACCAACCGGTGGAGACCCAGTACTTC. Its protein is CASSIQDQPVETQYF.

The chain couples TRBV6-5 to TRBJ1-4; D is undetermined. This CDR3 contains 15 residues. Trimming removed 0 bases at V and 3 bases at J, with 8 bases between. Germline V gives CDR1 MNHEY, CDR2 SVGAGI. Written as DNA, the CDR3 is TGTGCCAGCAGTTACTCGAGGGCAGCTAATGAAAAACTGTTTTTT. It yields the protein CASSYSRAANEKLFF.

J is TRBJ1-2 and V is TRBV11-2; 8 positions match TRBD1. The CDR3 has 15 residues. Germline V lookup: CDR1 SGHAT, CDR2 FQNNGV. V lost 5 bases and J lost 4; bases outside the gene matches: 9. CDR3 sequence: CASSAGTGVGYGYTF. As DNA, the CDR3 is TGTGCCAGCAGCGCCGGGACAGGCGTTGGCTATGGCTACACCTTC.

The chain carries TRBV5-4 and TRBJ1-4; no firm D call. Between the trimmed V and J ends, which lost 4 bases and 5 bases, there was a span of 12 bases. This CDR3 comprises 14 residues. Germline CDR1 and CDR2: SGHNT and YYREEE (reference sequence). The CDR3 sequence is CASSPGRANEKLFF. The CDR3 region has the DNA TGTGCCAGCAGCCCAGGACGGGCCAATGAAAAACTGTTTTTT.

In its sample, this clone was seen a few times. The CDR3: CASSLGPGTTYEQYF. The CDR3 region has the DNA TGTGCCAGCAGCTTAGGGCCAGGGACCACCTACGAGCAGTACTTC. This chain connects TRBV7-8 to TRBJ2-7; D possibly uses TRBD1 or TRBD2 (5 bases each). Germline CDR1 SGHVS, CDR2 FQNEAQ. Trimming pared 1 base from V and 2 bases from J, leaving 12 bases between. The CDR3 loop spans 15 amino acids.